A selection of T cell receptor beta chains follows, all from one sample in a study of blood T cell repertoires in COVID-19. Produced via immunoSEQ multiplex PCR; TCRdb's table is partial and in-frame only. The sample consists of about 25,000 clones, 86% of them appearing once. Sequences were obtained from peripheral blood. Every receptor here comes from a man between 45 and 60 years old with active COVID-19. The CDR3 runs from the conserved cysteine through the conserved F or W. Each record gives: D gene, J gene, V gene, clone size, CDR3 DNA, CDR3 protein. The D gene is left open where the match is weak. Size is stated for part of the rows, as once, few or many counts, or as a class when the clone is expanded.

d_call: .; j_call: TRBJ2-7; v_call: TRBV28; clone_size: .; cdr3_nt: TGTGCCAGCAGTTTCCAGTACTACGAGCAGTACTTC; cdr3_aa: CASSFQYYEQYF
d_call: .; j_call: TRBJ2-4; v_call: TRBV13; clone_size: .; cdr3_nt: TGTGCCAGCAGCTGGCGGTCCCAAAACATTCAGTACTTC; cdr3_aa: CASSWRSQNIQYF
d_call: .; j_call: TRBJ2-3; v_call: TRBV6-6; clone_size: .; cdr3_nt: TGTGCCAGCACCTCTAGCACAGATACGCAGTATTTT; cdr3_aa: CASTSSTDTQYF
d_call: .; j_call: TRBJ2-2; v_call: TRBV18; clone_size: .; cdr3_nt: TGTGCCAGCTCCATTCGACAGATAGGGAACACCGGGGAGCTGTTTTTT; cdr3_aa: CASSIRQIGNTGELFF
d_call: .; j_call: TRBJ2-7; v_call: TRBV7-2; clone_size: .; cdr3_nt: TGTGCCAGCAGCTTAGTGTTCGCCTACGAGCAGTACTTC; cdr3_aa: CASSLVFAYEQYF
d_call: .; j_call: TRBJ2-6; v_call: TRBV2; clone_size: .; cdr3_nt: TGTGCCAGCAGGGCCCAGGGCCGCTCTGGGGCCAACGTCCTGACTTTC; cdr3_aa: CASRAQGRSGANVLTF
d_call: .; j_call: TRBJ2-1; v_call: TRBV19; clone_size: few; cdr3_nt: TGTGCCAGTAATTTTTTGGGCCACAATGAGCAGTTCTTC; cdr3_aa: CASNFLGHNEQFF
d_call: .; j_call: TRBJ1-1; v_call: TRBV5-4; clone_size: .; cdr3_nt: TGTGCCAGCAGCCCCGGGGGAGGGCGGACTGAAGCTTTCTTT; cdr3_aa: CASSPGGGRTEAFF
d_call: .; j_call: TRBJ2-2; v_call: TRBV30; clone_size: .; cdr3_nt: TGTGCCTGGGGGGACTGGAACACCGGGGAGCTGTTTTTT; cdr3_aa: CAWGDWNTGELFF
d_call: TRBD1; j_call: TRBJ1-1; v_call: TRBV18; clone_size: .; cdr3_nt: TGTGCCAGCTCTTCCGGGACAGGGCACACTGAAGCTTTCTTT; cdr3_aa: CASSSGTGHTEAFF
d_call: TRBD1; j_call: TRBJ2-1; v_call: TRBV19; clone_size: .; cdr3_nt: TGTGCCAGTGGACAGGGGGCGGACTACAATGAGCAGTTCTTC; cdr3_aa: CASGQGADYNEQFF
d_call: TRBD1; j_call: TRBJ2-7; v_call: TRBV7-3; clone_size: .; cdr3_nt: TGTGCCAGCAGCCGGGACAGGGGGCTCGAGCAGTACTTC; cdr3_aa: CASSRDRGLEQYF
d_call: .; j_call: TRBJ2-7; v_call: TRBV2; clone_size: .; cdr3_nt: TGTGCCGGAAACGGGGTCGGGGACTACGAGCAGTACTTC; cdr3_aa: CAGNGVGDYEQYF
d_call: .; j_call: TRBJ1-6; v_call: TRBV7-2; clone_size: .; cdr3_nt: TGTGCCAGCAGCTTATTCGGGATTAATTCACCCCTCCACTTT; cdr3_aa: CASSLFGINSPLHF
d_call: .; j_call: TRBJ2-3; v_call: TRBV5-1; clone_size: .; cdr3_nt: TGCGCCAGCAGCTTAAGCGACAGAGCAGGCACAGATACGCAGTATTTT; cdr3_aa: CASSLSDRAGTDTQYF
d_call: TRBD1; j_call: TRBJ2-7; v_call: TRBV29-1; clone_size: .; cdr3_nt: TGCAGCGGAAAACGGGGACAGGGGATCGACGAGCAGTACTTC; cdr3_aa: CSGKRGQGIDEQYF
d_call: .; j_call: TRBJ2-5; v_call: TRBV19; clone_size: .; cdr3_nt: TGTGCCATCCCCAGCAGCGGGGAGACCCAGTACTTC; cdr3_aa: CAIPSSGETQYF
d_call: .; j_call: TRBJ2-5; v_call: TRBV5-4; clone_size: .; cdr3_nt: TGTGCCAGCAGCTTGGGTGGCCGTGAGACCCAGTACTTC; cdr3_aa: CASSLGGRETQYF
d_call: TRBD2; j_call: TRBJ2-3; v_call: TRBV10-3; clone_size: .; cdr3_nt: TGTGCCATCAGTGATCGGCGGGGGGACACAGATACGCAGTATTTT; cdr3_aa: CAISDRRGDTDTQYF
d_call: TRBD1; j_call: TRBJ2-7; v_call: TRBV7-6; clone_size: .; cdr3_nt: TGTGCCAGCAGCAGCGGGACAGGGGGTTTTTCCTTTAAGCAGTACTTC; cdr3_aa: CASSSGTGGFSFKQYF
d_call: .; j_call: TRBJ2-5; v_call: TRBV6-2/TRBV6-3; clone_size: .; cdr3_nt: TGTGCCAGCAGCCACTGGGGCAGAACGCGAGAGACCCAGTACTTC; cdr3_aa: CASSHWGRTRETQYF
d_call: TRBD1; j_call: TRBJ2-1; v_call: TRBV6-5; clone_size: once; cdr3_nt: TGTGCCAGCAGTTACTCAAGAGGGGGCTATGGCGATGAGCAGTTCTTC; cdr3_aa: CASSYSRGGYGDEQFF
d_call: TRBD1; j_call: TRBJ1-1; v_call: TRBV7-3; clone_size: .; cdr3_nt: TGTGCCAGCAGTCGGGACAGTACGAACACTGAAGCTTTCTTT; cdr3_aa: CASSRDSTNTEAFF
d_call: .; j_call: TRBJ1-6; v_call: TRBV9; clone_size: .; cdr3_nt: TGTGCCAGCAGCGTAGCGGCGGGGTCACGGAATTCACCCCTCCACTTT; cdr3_aa: CASSVAAGSRNSPLHF
d_call: .; j_call: TRBJ2-6; v_call: TRBV4-3; clone_size: .; cdr3_nt: TGCGCCAGCAGCCAAGATGGTCAGTCTGGGGCCAACGTCCTGACTTTC; cdr3_aa: CASSQDGQSGANVLTF
d_call: TRBD2; j_call: TRBJ2-3; v_call: TRBV7-3; clone_size: .; cdr3_nt: TGTGCCAGCAGTCGTAGCGGGGCAGGAGATACGCAGTATTTT; cdr3_aa: CASSRSGAGDTQYF
d_call: .; j_call: TRBJ2-3; v_call: TRBV18; clone_size: once; cdr3_nt: TGTGCCAGCTCCCCCCCCGACACTAGGAAGCACTTTTTGGCAGATACGCAGTATTTT; cdr3_aa: CASSPPDTRKHFLADTQYF
d_call: TRBD1; j_call: TRBJ2-5; v_call: TRBV3-1/TRBV3-2; clone_size: .; cdr3_nt: TGTGCCAGCAGCCAAAGACAGGGGACCCTGCAAGAGACCCAGTACTTC; cdr3_aa: CASSQRQGTLQETQYF
d_call: .; j_call: TRBJ2-1; v_call: TRBV6-6; clone_size: few; cdr3_nt: TGTGCCACCACAGGGTCGCTCTACAATGAGCAGTTCTTC; cdr3_aa: CATTGSLYNEQFF
d_call: TRBD1; j_call: TRBJ2-3; v_call: TRBV18; clone_size: .; cdr3_nt: TGTGCCAGCTCACCTAGGACAGGATCAGATACGCAGTATTTT; cdr3_aa: CASSPRTGSDTQYF
d_call: .; j_call: TRBJ2-2; v_call: TRBV7-9; clone_size: medium-sized; cdr3_nt: TGTGCCAGGACAGCGTCGGAAACCGGGGAGCTGTTTTTT; cdr3_aa: CARTASETGELFF